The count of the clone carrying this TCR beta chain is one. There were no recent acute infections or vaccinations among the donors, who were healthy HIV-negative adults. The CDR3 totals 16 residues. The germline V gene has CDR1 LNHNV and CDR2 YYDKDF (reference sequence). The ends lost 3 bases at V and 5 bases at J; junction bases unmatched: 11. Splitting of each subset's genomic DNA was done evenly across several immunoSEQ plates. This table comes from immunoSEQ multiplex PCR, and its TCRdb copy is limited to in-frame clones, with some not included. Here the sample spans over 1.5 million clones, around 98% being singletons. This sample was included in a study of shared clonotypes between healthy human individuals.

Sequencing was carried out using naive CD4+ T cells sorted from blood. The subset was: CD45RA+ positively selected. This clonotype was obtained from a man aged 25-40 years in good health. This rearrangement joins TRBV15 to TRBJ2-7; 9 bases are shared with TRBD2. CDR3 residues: CATSRLAGTNLNEQYF. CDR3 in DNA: TGTGCCACCAGCAGGCTAGCGGGGACGAATTTAAACGAGCAGTACTTC.